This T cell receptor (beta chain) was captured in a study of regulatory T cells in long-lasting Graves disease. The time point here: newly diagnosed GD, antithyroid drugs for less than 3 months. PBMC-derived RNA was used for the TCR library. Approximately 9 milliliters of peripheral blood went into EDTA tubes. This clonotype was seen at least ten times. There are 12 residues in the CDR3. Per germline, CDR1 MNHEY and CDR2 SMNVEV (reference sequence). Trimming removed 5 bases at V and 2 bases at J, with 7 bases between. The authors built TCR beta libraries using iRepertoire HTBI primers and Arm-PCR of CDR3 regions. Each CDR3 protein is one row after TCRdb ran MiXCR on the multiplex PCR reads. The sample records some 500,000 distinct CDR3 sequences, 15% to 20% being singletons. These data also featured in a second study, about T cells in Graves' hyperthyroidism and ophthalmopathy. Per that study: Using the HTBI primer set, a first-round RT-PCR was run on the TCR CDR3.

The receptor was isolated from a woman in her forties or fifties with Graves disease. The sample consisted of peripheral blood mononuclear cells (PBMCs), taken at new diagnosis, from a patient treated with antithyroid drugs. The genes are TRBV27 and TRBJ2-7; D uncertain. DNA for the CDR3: TGTGCCAGCAGTGACGGTACCTACGAGCAGTACTTC. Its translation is CASSDGTYEQYF.